These 2 T cell receptor beta chains were sequenced from one sample in a study of CD8+CD57+ T cells in acquired aplastic anemia. The authors sequenced patients whose flow cytometry had shown CD8+CD57+ cell expansion. TCR beta VDJ combinations and CDR3 sequences were profiled from genomic DNA. MiXCR was run by TCRdb on the reads, yielding one entry per CDR3 protein. This sample has roughly 200,000 distinct CDR3 sequences, with 63% found just once. Source material: sorted CD4+, CD8+, or CD8+CD57+ T cells (not recorded which) from PBMCs. All receptors derive from a human donor with aplastic anemia.

V gene TRBV7-9 combines with J gene TRBJ1-5, with D maybe TRBD1 (5 bases). V was clipped by 6 bases and J by 4 bases, with 16 bases between them. The CDR3 is 15 amino acids. CDR1 is SEHNR and CDR2 is FQNEAQ in the germline V gene (reference sequence). CDR3 in amino acids: CASRQAGRPNQPQHF. The CDR3 region has the DNA TGTGCCAGCAGACAAGCGGGACGGCCAAATCAGCCCCAGCATTTT.

This clonotype was observed a handful of times. This chain joins TRBV7-6 and TRBJ2-7; D is possibly TRBD1 or TRBD2 (5 bases each). Germline V lookup: CDR1 SGHVS, CDR2 FNYEAQ. Trimming took off 4 bases at V and 3 bases at J, with 10 bases between the two ends. CDR3 size: 13 residues. CDR3 in DNA: TGTGCCAGCAGCTCCCGGGGCTTCTACGAGCAGTACTTC. It yields the protein CASSSRGFYEQYF.